The clone carrying this T cell receptor beta chain was seen repeatedly, ten times or more. This sample stems from a study of T cells in Graves' hyperthyroidism and ophthalmopathy. The CDR3 regions of TCR beta were amplified from RNA transcripts. The primer set for the first-round RT-PCR of the TCR CDR3 was HTBI. Each CDR3 protein is one row after TCRdb ran MiXCR on the multiplex PCR reads. The sample holds roughly 380,000 distinct CDR3 sequences; 15% to 20% are singletons and the top ten take 15%. The germline V gene encodes CDR1 KGHDR and CDR2 SFDVKD. V dropped 4 bases and J dropped 5 bases, with 10 bases sitting between them. This CDR3 has 13 residues.

This receptor was taken from a woman aged 40 to 50 with Graves' ophthalmopathy. Sequenced: blood. The chain has TRBV24-1 and TRBJ1-2, with D uncertain. CDR3 loop: CATSDPPGYGYTF. The CDR3 nucleotides are TGTGCCACCAGTGACCCCCCAGGATATGGCTACACCTTC.